This passage covers 18 T cell receptor beta chains from one sample sequenced in a study of blood T cell repertoires in COVID-19. Repertoires were generated with immunoSEQ multiplex PCR, while TCRdb's copy carries only in-frame clones and drops some. The data hold 300,000 or so clones, with roughly nine tenths observed a single time. Sequencing was done on a sample of PBMCs or T cells enriched from blood (not recorded which). The source of these receptors is a woman between 25 and 40 years old who had recovered from COVID-19.

The chain combines TRBV27 with TRBJ2-7; 8 bases agree with TRBD1. Germline lookup yields CDR1 MNHEY and CDR2 SMNVEV (reference sequence). With 5 bases clipped from V and 7 bases from J, the junction kept 7 bases outside the gene matches. The CDR3 loop spans 13 amino acids. CDR3 DNA sequence: TGTGCCAGCAGTCCCGGACAGGGTGGGGAGCAGTACTTC. Residues: CASSPGQGGEQYF.

There are a few counts of this clone. The chain links TRBV28 to TRBJ2-7, with TRBD2 as a possible D gene (5 bases). CDR3 size: 15 residues. Trimming shortened V by 4 bases and J by 3 bases, and 16 bases separated the two germline ends. Germline values: CDR1 MDHEN, CDR2 SYDVKM. The CDR3 here is CASSSPGEKNYEQYF. For the CDR3, the DNA is TGTGCCAGCAGTTCCCCCGGGGAAAAGAACTACGAGCAGTACTTC.

This chain's CDR3 is CASSVTGTGNNEQFF. CDR3 DNA sequence: TGTGCCAGCAGCGTTACCGGGACAGGAAACAATGAGCAGTTCTTC. J is TRBJ2-1 and V is TRBV7-8, with 8 bases aligning to TRBD1. V shed 5 bases and J 5 bases; nucleotides not matched to a gene: 8. CDR3 size: 15 residues. Germline CDR1 SGHVS, CDR2 FQNEAQ.

As DNA, the CDR3 is TGTGCCAGCAGCCGCATCCAAGAGACCCAGTACTTC. Translation: CASSRIQETQYF. The genes are TRBV7-8 and TRBJ2-5; D gene unclear. V was pared by 5 bases and J by 1 base, with 5 bases between. The CDR3 consists of 12 residues. CDR1 SGHVS and CDR2 FQNEAQ come from the germline V gene.

The chain joins TRBV3-1 (or the pseudogene TRBV3-2) to TRBJ1-2; the match to TRBD1 covers 9 bases. With 2 bases clipped from V and 8 bases from J, the junction kept 6 bases outside the gene matches. This CDR3 has 14 amino acids. Germline CDR1 reads LGHDT; CDR2 reads YNNKEL (reference sequence). CDR3 sequence reads: CASSQPGQGGGYTF. The CDR3 coding sequence is TGTGCCAGCAGCCAACCGGGACAGGGAGGGGGCTACACCTTC.

V usage is TRBV6-5 and J usage is TRBJ2-3; 10 positions agree with TRBD2. CDR1 and CDR2 (germline): MNHEY, SVGAGI. The CDR3 is 15 residues long. J gave up 5 bases and V 2 bases, and 4 bases lay outside the gene matches. In nucleotides, the CDR3 is TGTGCCAGCAGTTACCGAGCGGGGGGGCGAGATACGCAGTATTTT. Its protein product is CASSYRAGGRDTQYF.

This clone was picked up a small number of times. The chain employs TRBV27 and TRBJ1-2; possible D gene TRBD1, 6 bases. The V end lost 5 bases, the J end lost 2 bases, and 27 bases lay between the germline ends. The CDR3 is made up of 19 amino acids. Germline V CDR1 and CDR2: MNHEY, SMNVEV (reference sequence). The CDR3 loop is CASSPFKEVRGGENYGYTF. The DNA for the CDR3 is TGTGCCAGCAGTCCGTTTAAAGAAGTCAGGGGTGGAGAAAACTATGGCTACACCTTC.

This clone has more than one count but fewer than ten. The rearrangement links TRBV29-1 to TRBJ1-1; D unclear. There are 14 residues in the CDR3. Trimming removed 2 bases from V and 0 bases from J, with 10 bases in between. The V gene's germline CDR1 is SQVTM and CDR2 ANQGSEA. Here the CDR3 reads CSVELRSMNTEAFF. DNA for the CDR3: TGCAGCGTTGAATTGCGGTCTATGAACACTGAAGCTTTCTTT.

The V gene is TRBV19, the J gene TRBJ1-5, with 10 bases identical to TRBD1. Germline V lookup: CDR1 LNHDA, CDR2 SQIVND (reference sequence). V lost 6 bases to trimming and J lost 7 bases; unmatched junction nucleotides: 3. The CDR3 totals 13 residues. This chain's CDR3 is CASRRDRGQPQHF. The CDR3 DNA sequence: TGTGCCAGTAGGAGGGACAGGGGACAGCCCCAGCATTTT.

The chain carries TRBV30 and TRBJ1-2; D is uncertain. Trimming left V 6 bases short and J 0 bases short, with 5 bases between. Germline values: CDR1 GTSNPN, CDR2 SVGIG (reference sequence). CDR3 length: 11 residues. This chain's CDR3 is CACQTNYGYTF. The CDR3 DNA reads TGTGCCTGTCAGACTAACTATGGCTACACCTTC.

The chain recombines TRBV20-1 with TRBJ2-3, with 10 positions matching TRBD2. Trimming removed 3 bases from V and 2 bases from J; junction bases left unmatched: 2. The CDR3 extends over 14 amino acids. Germline-derived CDR1 and CDR2 are DFQATT and SNEGSKA (reference sequence). CDR3 bases: TGCAGTGCTAGTAGCGGGGGGTACACAGATACGCAGTATTTT. Translation gives CSASSGGYTDTQYF.

The V gene is TRBV11-3, the J gene TRBJ2-3, with TRBD2 identical over 8 bases. Per the germline V gene, CDR1 is SGHNT and CDR2 is YENEEA. This CDR3 is built from 20 residues. The trim removed 0 bases at V and 7 bases at J, leaving 21 bases unmatched. DNA for the CDR3: TGTGCCAGCAGCTTAGATCTAAACGGGGCGGGGGGCCTCCATATAAATACGCAGTATTTT. This gives the protein CASSLDLNGAGGLHINTQYF.

This chain connects TRBV11-3 to TRBJ2-5, with TRBD1 identical over 8 bases. CDR3 size: 16 residues. J lost 4 bases, V lost 5 bases, and 12 bases had no gene match. CDR1 and CDR2 from the germline V gene are SGHNT and YENEEA. CDR3 protein: CASSLGTGQRLETQYF. Here the CDR3 DNA reads TGTGCCAGCAGCCTCGGGACAGGTCAACGTTTAGAGACCCAGTACTTC.

The chain carries TRBV6-5 and TRBJ2-2; D gene ambiguous. The germline V gene has CDR1 MNHEY and CDR2 SVGAGI. The V end lost 5 bases, the J end lost 4 bases, and 14 bases lay between the germline ends. This CDR3 is 15 amino acids long. The CDR3 region has the DNA TGTGCCAGCAGTCCCGTGGTAGCTCCCACCGGGGAGCTGTTTTTT. Protein product: CASSPVVAPTGELFF.

This clone was observed a few times. The rearrangement joins TRBV5-8 to TRBJ1-5; a weak D match, TRBD1 (6 bases). The germline CDR1 and CDR2 sequences are SGHTS and YDEGEE. CDR3 length: 17 amino acids. V was cut by 1 base and J by 1 base, with 15 bases left in between. The CDR3 protein is CASSLKQGGRSNQPQHF. In nucleotides, the CDR3 is TGTGCCAGCAGCTTGAAACAGGGTGGTAGAAGCAATCAGCCCCAGCATTTT.

The V and J genes are TRBV6-5 and TRBJ2-7; D is possibly TRBD2 (6 bases). Germline V gene sequence: CDR1 MNHEY, CDR2 SVGAGI. The germline V and J ends were trimmed by 5 bases and 2 bases, with 16 bases remaining between them. CDR3 length: 15 residues. The DNA for the CDR3 is TGTGCCAGCAGTCGACGCGCCGGACTAACCTACGAGCAGTACTTC. This sequence encodes CASSRRAGLTYEQYF.

This chain connects TRBV2 to TRBJ1-2; D call uncertain. The CDR3 extends over 13 amino acids. Germline V gene lookup returns CDR1 SNHLY and CDR2 FYNNEI. V was shortened by 2 bases and J by 5 bases, with 9 bases between the two germline ends. In DNA form, the CDR3 reads TGTGCCAGCAGTGAATCGAGCGTATATGGCTACACCTTC. It encodes CASSESSVYGYTF. Full variable domain (missing parts from reference TRBV2 and TRBJ1-2): EPEVTQTPSHQVTQMGQEVILRCVPISNHLYFYWYRQILGQKVEFLVSFYNNEISEKSEIFDDQFSVERPDGSNFTLKIRSTKLEDSAMYFCASSESSVYGYTFGSGTRLTVV.

The V and J genes are TRBV29-1 and TRBJ2-5; weak D call: TRBD2 (7 bases). V was shortened by 0 bases and J by 5 bases, with 16 bases between the two germline ends. Germline loops: CDR1 SQVTM, CDR2 ANQGSEA. The CDR3 totals 15 residues. CDR3 in amino acids: CSVEDSTGRGETQYF. CDR3 DNA: TGCAGCGTTGAAGATAGCACAGGGAGGGGTGAGACCCAGTACTTC.